This T cell receptor beta chain was captured by sequencing in a study of technical replicates of blood from a few donors. Using immunoSEQ multiplex PCR, the repertoire was profiled, and TCRdb retains in-frame clones only, with some absent. Among some 77,000 clones, 96% were seen once, and the ten largest hold 0.3% to 0.35%. Germline assignment: CDR1 MGHDK and CDR2 SYGVNS. This CDR3 region has 14 residues. Deletions cut 4 bases from V and 1 base from J, with 9 bases between. The sequence was collected from a human donor in good health. The sample was T cells isolated from PBMCs. V gene TRBV25-1 combines with J gene TRBJ2-3, with TRBD1 as a possible D gene (6 bases). The CDR3: CASSVRQGTDTQYF. CDR3 sequence (DNA): TGTGCCAGCAGTGTCCGACAGGGCACAGATACGCAGTATTTT.